The next 32 T cell receptor beta chains were all read from a single sample in a study of cytomegalovirus exposure and HLA in healthy donors. PCR amplification relied on 60 Vbeta primers (plus 13 Jbeta primers). Produced via immunoSEQ multiplex PCR; TCRdb's table is partial and in-frame only. Among tens of thousands of clones, roughly 80% were seen once, and the ten largest hold around 2.5%. The sample consisted of PBMCs. Receptors were obtained from a man aged 25-40 years in good health and CMV-seronegative.

As for this clone: At the DNA level, this CDR3 is encoded by other sequences in the same sample as well. The chain has TRBV5-1 and TRBJ1-1; 7 bases line up with TRBD1. This CDR3 has 14 residues. The trim removed 0 bases at V and 4 bases at J, leaving 3 bases unmatched. Germline V gives CDR1 SGHRS, CDR2 YFSETQ. The CDR3, as DNA: TGCGCCAGCAGCTTGGGAAGGGGGCCCACTGAAGCTTTCTTT. Translation gives CASSLGRGPTEAFF.

V usage is TRBV11-3 and J usage is TRBJ2-7, with 7 positions matching TRBD1. The CDR3 runs to 15 residues. Germline CDR1 and CDR2: SGHNT and YENEEA. The junction had 6 bases not matched to a gene; V was cut back by 4 bases and J by 0 bases. This CDR3 is CASSSLQGSSYEQYF. CDR3 nucleotides: TGTGCCAGCAGCTCCTTACAGGGGAGCTCCTACGAGCAGTACTTC.

This chain uses TRBV5-4 with TRBJ2-7; 8 nucleotides match TRBD1. The J segment lost 3 bases and the V segment lost 4 bases, leaving 9 bases of the junction unmatched. Germline assignment: CDR1 SGHNT and CDR2 YYREEE (reference sequence). The CDR3 is 15 residues long. In DNA, the CDR3 is TGTGCCAGCAGCACGAAGACAGGGGCCCTCTACGAGCAGTACTTC. It specifies CASSTKTGALYEQYF.

The chain couples TRBV15 to TRBJ2-1; 8 nucleotides agree with TRBD2. The CDR3 sequence is 17 residues long. V was clipped by 3 bases and J by 4 bases; unmatched bases: 11. Per germline, CDR1 LNHNV and CDR2 YYDKDF (reference sequence). CDR3 region: CATSSQTSGSRYNEQFF. The CDR3 DNA follows: TGTGCCACCAGCAGCCAAACTAGCGGCAGTAGGTACAATGAGCAGTTCTTC.

This clone was detected only a few times. This chain uses TRBV5-1 with TRBJ2-2, with TRBD1 identical over 7 bases. CDR1 and CDR2 (germline): SGHRS, YFSETQ. Trimming cost V 4 bases and J 4 bases; bases outside gene matches: 10. This CDR3 is 16 amino acids long. In DNA, the CDR3 is TGCGCCAGCAGCGAAGGGACAGTCAGGCCCACCGGGGAGCTGTTTTTT. It encodes CASSEGTVRPTGELFF.

The chain combines TRBV5-4 with TRBJ2-7, with TRBD2 as a possible D gene (5 bases). The CDR3 length is 13 residues. Trimming took off 0 bases at V and 6 bases at J, with 10 bases between the two ends. Germline V gives CDR1 SGHNT, CDR2 YYREEE (reference sequence). The DNA for the CDR3 is TGTGCCAGCAGCTTGGGCTTCAGCGGCGAGCAGTACTTC. As protein: CASSLGFSGEQYF.

The rearrangement joins TRBV10-1 to TRBJ2-7; D possibly corresponds to TRBD2 (6 bases). In germline, CDR1 is WNHNN, CDR2 SYGVQD (reference sequence). The V end lost 2 bases, the J end lost 6 bases, and 11 bases lay between the germline ends. This CDR3 contains 13 residues. CDR3 region: CASSEHRGTEQYF. The CDR3 bases are TGCGCCAGCAGTGAGCATCGGGGGACCGAGCAGTACTTC.

The chain recombines TRBV5-4 with TRBJ2-5; D is possibly TRBD1 (6 bases). The CDR3 extends over 13 amino acids. CDR1 is SGHNT and CDR2 is YYREEE in the germline V gene (reference sequence). V lost 2 bases to trimming and J lost 5 bases, with 10 bases between them. The CDR3 is CASSLQGRETQYF. Here the CDR3 DNA reads TGTGCCAGCAGCTTACAGGGCCGGGAGACCCAGTACTTC.

This chain joins TRBV7-6 and TRBJ1-4; 7 bases fit TRBD1. Trimming cost V 1 base and J 8 bases; bases outside gene matches: 4. This CDR3 comprises 14 residues. CDR1 SGHVS and CDR2 FNYEAQ come from the germline V gene. CDR3: CASSLGGRGEKLFF. CDR3 in DNA: TGTGCCAGCAGCTTAGGAGGCAGGGGGGAAAAACTGTTTTTT.

The V and J genes are TRBV28 and TRBJ1-4; D may be TRBD1 (6 bases). The CDR3 covers 14 residues. Trimming removed 2 bases at V and 7 bases at J, with 11 bases between. From germline, CDR1 is MDHEN and CDR2 SYDVKM. The CDR3 sequence: CASSLGTLIEKLFF. As DNA, the CDR3 is TGTGCCAGCAGTTTAGGGACATTGATTGAAAAACTGTTTTTT.

The V call is TRBV2, the J call TRBJ1-5; maybe TRBD1 (6 bases). This CDR3 is built from 15 residues. Germline lookup yields CDR1 SNHLY and CDR2 FYNNEI. V lost 6 bases to trimming and J lost 0 bases, with 12 bases between them. CDR3 sequence: CASRAGVLSNQPQHF. CDR3 nucleotide sequence: TGTGCCAGCAGGGCAGGGGTCCTTAGCAATCAGCCCCAGCATTTT. Looking up the rest from reference TRBV2 and TRBJ1-5 gives the full variable domain: EPEVTQTPSHQVTQMGQEVILRCVPISNHLYFYWYRQILGQKVEFLVSFYNNEISEKSEIFDDQFSVERPDGSNFTLKIRSTKLEDSAMYFCASRAGVLSNQPQHFGDGTRLSIL.

The rearrangement uses TRBV5-1 and TRBJ2-3; 11 bases line up with TRBD1. This CDR3 region has 16 residues. Per germline, CDR1 SGHRS and CDR2 YFSETQ. The V and J ends lost 1 base and 4 bases, in that order; junction bases with no gene match: 5. In DNA form, the CDR3 reads TGCGCCAGCAGCTTGTTGGGACAGGGGGGCCCAGATACGCAGTATTTT. This translates into CASSLLGQGGPDTQYF.

The genes are TRBV6-5 and TRBJ1-4, with D perhaps TRBD1 (5 bases). CDR1 and CDR2 from the germline V gene are MNHEY and SVGAGI. This CDR3 comprises 15 residues. V lost 5 bases to trimming and J lost 8 bases, with 18 bases between them. This CDR3 is CASSPYGALAEKLFF. The DNA of the CDR3 is TGTGCCAGCAGTCCATATGGGGCGCTTGCGGAAAAACTGTTTTTT.

The V call is TRBV25-1, the J call TRBJ1-2, with a possible D match to TRBD1 (6 bases). This CDR3 has 14 amino acids. Between the trimmed V and J ends, which lost 3 bases and 8 bases, there was a span of 16 bases. Germline V gene lookup returns CDR1 MGHDK and CDR2 SYGVNS. CDR3 region: CASSDWTAEAGYTF. In DNA, the CDR3 is TGTGCCAGCAGTGATTGGACAGCCGAAGCGGGCTACACCTTC.

The chain carries TRBV10-3 and TRBJ1-1; 7 nucleotides agree with TRBD1. The V gene end was trimmed by 6 bases and the J gene end by 0 bases; junction bases not matched to a gene: 1. The CDR3 runs to 13 residues. The V gene's germline CDR1 is ENHRY and CDR2 SYGVKD. The CDR3 DNA reads TGTGCCATCAGGGGGACAGTGAACACTGAAGCTTTCTTT. Translating gives CAIRGTVNTEAFF.

This clone was counted a single time. V gene TRBV11-2 combines with J gene TRBJ2-1, with 8 bases identical to TRBD1. This CDR3 contains 14 residues. The germline CDR1 and CDR2 sequences are SGHAT and FQNNGV. V trimming: 5 bases; J trimming: 5 bases; junction bases outside the gene matches: 5. For the CDR3, the DNA is TGTGCCAGCAGCAGGGGACAGGTCGACAATGAGCAGTTCTTC. Protein sequence: CASSRGQVDNEQFF. Full variable domain (outside the CDR3, taken from reference TRBV11-2 and TRBJ2-1): EAGVAQSPRYKIIEKRQSVAFWCNPISGHATLYWYQQILGQGPKLLIQFQNNGVVDDSQLPKDRFSAERLKGVDSTLKIQPAKLEDSAVYLCASSRGQVDNEQFFGPGTRLTVL.

The chain uses TRBV6-5 and TRBJ1-3; 7 nucleotides align to TRBD1. CDR3 length: 14 amino acids. The V gene's germline CDR1 is MNHEY and CDR2 SVGAGI. The V and J ends lost 6 bases and 2 bases, in that order; junction bases with no gene match: 4. CDR3 protein: CASSLDRAGNTIYF. The CDR3 DNA reads TGTGCCAGCAGCCTAGACAGGGCTGGAAACACCATATATTTT.

The chain combines TRBV5-6 with TRBJ2-7, with TRBD1 identical over 9 bases. V lost 4 bases to trimming and J lost 5 bases; unmatched junction nucleotides: 4. CDR1 is SGHDT and CDR2 is YYEEEE in the germline V gene. CDR3 length: 13 residues. In nucleotides, the CDR3 is TGTGCCAGCAGCGGGACAGGGAGAAACGAGCAGTACGTC. Protein: CASSGTGRNEQYV.

The genes are TRBV10-3 and TRBJ1-2; the D gene is possibly TRBD1 (5 bases). V gave up 4 bases and J gave up 9 bases, with 12 bases separating them. Germline loops: CDR1 ENHRY, CDR2 SYGVKD. CDR3 length: 12 amino acids. Here the CDR3 DNA reads TGTGCCATCAGTGGGGAGGGGATAAGCTACACCTTC. Amino acids: CAISGEGISYTF.

This chain joins TRBV5-1 and TRBJ2-5, with 9 bases matching TRBD1. Per germline, CDR1 SGHRS and CDR2 YFSETQ. The J segment lost 5 bases and the V segment lost 5 bases, leaving 10 bases of the junction unmatched. The CDR3 consists of 15 residues. The CDR3 loop reads CASRTTGGPQETQYF. As DNA, the CDR3 is TGCGCCAGCAGGACTACAGGGGGCCCTCAGGAGACCCAGTACTTC.

The V and J genes are TRBV5-6 and TRBJ2-5, with D maybe TRBD2 (5 bases). Trimming took 0 bases from V and 5 from J, leaving 11 bases between them. Germline loops: CDR1 SGHDT, CDR2 YYEEEE. The CDR3 contains 14 residues. In nucleotides, the CDR3 is TGTGCCAGCAGCTTGGAGTTGAGGAGGGAGACCCAGTACTTC. Translating gives CASSLELRRETQYF. Filled out from reference TRBV5-6 and TRBJ2-5, the complete variable domain reads DAGVTQSPTHLIKTRGQQVTLRCSPKSGHDTVSWYQQALGQGPQFIFQYYEEEERQRGNFPDRFSGHQFPNYSSELNVNALLLGDSALYLCASSLELRRETQYFGPGTRLLVL.

The CDR3 DNA reads as TGCAGCGGAGGGACAGGGGAAGGGCGAGCTTTCTTT. Amino acids: CSGGTGEGRAFF. This rearrangement joins TRBV29-1 to TRBJ1-1; 10 nucleotides line up with TRBD1. With V trimmed by 7 bases and J by 10 bases, 9 bases remained unmatched. Germline V gives CDR1 SQVTM, CDR2 ANQGSEA. This CDR3 region has 12 residues.

This sequence joins TRBV7-9 and TRBJ1-2; 12 bases line up with TRBD1. Trimming cost V 2 bases and J 7 bases; bases outside gene matches: 11. In germline, CDR1 is SEHNR, CDR2 FQNEAQ (reference sequence). CDR3 length: 17 residues. The chain's CDR3 is CASSLTRDRGRVIGYTF. CDR3 nucleotides: TGTGCCAGCAGCTTAACTCGGGACAGGGGGCGGGTCATTGGCTACACCTTC.

This rearrangement joins TRBV7-9 to TRBJ2-7; maybe TRBD1 (6 bases). The V gene's germline CDR1 is SEHNR and CDR2 FQNEAQ (reference sequence). Deletions cut 5 bases from V and 3 bases from J, with 17 bases between. The CDR3 extends over 15 amino acids. CDR3 coding DNA: TGTGCCAGCAGCACCACTATCAGGGGAATCTACGAGCAGTACTTC. As protein: CASSTTIRGIYEQYF.

The V call is TRBV9, the J call TRBJ2-1; tentative D call: TRBD1 (6 bases). Germline V gene data show CDR1 as SGDLS and CDR2 as YYNGEE. V lost 4 bases and J lost 9, with 17 bases in between. There are 14 residues in the CDR3. CDR3 DNA: TGTGCCAGCAGCAACCAAGCAGGGGTTTTTGAGCAGTTCTTC. It codes for CASSNQAGVFEQFF.

In this sample, this clone turned up once. V is TRBV7-3 and J is TRBJ2-3; TRBD2 matches 7 bases. This CDR3 has 16 residues. Germline-derived CDR1 and CDR2 are SGHTA and FQGTGA. V was pared by 5 bases and J by 0 bases, with 8 bases of the junction left unmatched. CDR3 in amino acids: CASSPTLGGSTDTQYF. In DNA form, the CDR3 reads TGTGCCAGCAGCCCCACGCTGGGGGGGAGCACAGATACGCAGTATTTT.

J is TRBJ1-3 and V is TRBV5-6; D is possibly TRBD1 (5 bases). Germline-derived CDR1 and CDR2 are SGHDT and YYEEEE. The CDR3 spans 15 residues. The V end was cut by 0 bases, the J end by 4 bases, with 11 bases between. The CDR3 region has the DNA TGTGCCAGCAGCTTGGGCAGGGCTCCGGGAAACACCATATATTTT. Its translation: CASSLGRAPGNTIYF.

This chain uses TRBV7-6 with TRBJ2-7; tentative D call: TRBD2 (6 bases). The CDR3 totals 15 residues. V was shortened by 0 bases and J by 4 bases, with 13 bases between the two germline ends. Germline CDR1 is SGHVS and CDR2 is FNYEAQ. The CDR3 nucleotides read TGTGCCAGCAGCTTAGCGGAGGGCCCAGAGTACGAGCAGTACTTC. It yields the protein CASSLAEGPEYEQYF.

V gene TRBV9 combines with J gene TRBJ1-3; no reliable D call. The CDR3 covers 14 residues. Per germline, CDR1 SGDLS and CDR2 YYNGEE. V was cut by 6 bases and J by 1 base, with 11 bases left in between. This CDR3 reads CASNNPLSGNTIYF. CDR3 coding DNA: TGTGCCAGCAATAATCCACTTTCTGGAAACACCATATATTTT.

The genes are TRBV19 and TRBJ1-5; D remains ambiguous. This CDR3 has 14 residues. From germline, CDR1 is LNHDA and CDR2 SQIVND (reference sequence). Trimming removed 5 bases from V and 2 bases from J, with 10 bases in between. This chain's CDR3 is CASSRGDGNQPQHF. CDR3 nucleotides: TGTGCCAGTAGTCGCGGGGATGGCAATCAGCCCCAGCATTTT.

Only a few counts were recorded for this clone. V is TRBV7-9 and J is TRBJ1-1; the match to TRBD1 covers 8 bases. Germline lookup yields CDR1 SEHNR and CDR2 FQNEAQ (reference sequence). The V gene end was trimmed by 3 bases and the J gene end by 2 bases; junction bases not matched to a gene: 5. The CDR3 runs 15 residues. This CDR3 reads CASSFRTGTNTEAFF. In DNA form, the CDR3 reads TGTGCCAGCAGCTTCCGGACAGGGACAAACACTGAAGCTTTCTTT.

The gene calls are TRBV19 and TRBJ2-7, with 9 bases identical to TRBD1. This CDR3 has 14 residues. V lost 4 bases and J lost 4; bases outside the gene matches: 5. The germline V gene encodes CDR1 LNHDA and CDR2 SQIVND (reference sequence). The CDR3 here is CASSNDRGSYEQYF. CDR3 DNA: TGTGCCAGTAGTAACGACAGGGGGTCGTACGAGCAGTACTTC.